The 27 T cell receptor beta chains listed next were all sequenced from one sample in a study of blood T cell repertoires in COVID-19. Data came from immunoSEQ multiplex PCR; TCRdb stores just in-frame clones and leaves some out. The repertoire holds roughly 200,000 clones, 84% seen once, with around 21% in the top ten. The sample comprised peripheral blood. These receptors were collected from a human donor in a cohort sampled during active COVID-19.

This chain links TRBV3-1 (or the pseudogene TRBV3-2) with TRBJ1-3, with D unclear. Germline values: CDR1 LGHDT, CDR2 YNNKEL (reference sequence). The germline V and J ends were trimmed by 5 bases and 0 bases, with 11 bases remaining between them. CDR3 size: 15 residues. CDR3 region: CASSNDWSSGNTIYF. CDR3 coding DNA: TGTGCCAGCAGCAATGACTGGAGCTCTGGAAACACCATATATTTT.

The chain links TRBV18 to TRBJ1-1; 9 nucleotides match TRBD1. There are 18 residues in the CDR3. Germline V CDR1 and CDR2: KGHSH, LQKENI. Trimming cost V 5 bases and J 1 base; bases outside gene matches: 14. The CDR3 nucleotides read TGTGCCAGCTCAGCGCTACCTCTATTACAGGGGGCGAACACTGAAGCTTTCTTT. Translation gives CASSALPLLQGANTEAFF.

The chain uses TRBV2 and TRBJ1-1, with 7 bases that match TRBD1. Germline trimming cut 6 bases from V and 9 bases from J; bases unmatched to any gene: 13. The CDR3 contains 14 residues. Germline CDR1 SNHLY, CDR2 FYNNEI. CDR3 protein: CASSGLTGAPKAFF. The CDR3 DNA follows: TGTGCCAGCAGCGGCTTAACAGGGGCACCAAAAGCTTTCTTT.

The chain recombines TRBV24-1 with TRBJ1-6; D ambiguous. V gave up 3 bases and J gave up 7 bases, with 6 bases separating them. CDR1 KGHDR and CDR2 SFDVKD come from the germline V gene. This CDR3 has 13 residues. As DNA, the CDR3 is TGTGCCACCAGTGATCGCCAGAATTCACCCCTCCACTTT. Its translation is CATSDRQNSPLHF.

The rearrangement joins TRBV9 to TRBJ2-1; TRBD2 is a possible D gene (6 bases). The V gene lost 4 bases and the J gene lost 5 bases, with 10 bases spanning the gap. CDR3 length: 13 amino acids. The V gene's germline CDR1 is SGDLS and CDR2 YYNGEE. The CDR3 protein is CASSPGTHNEQFF. In nucleotides, the CDR3 is TGTGCCAGCAGCCCCGGGACTCACAATGAGCAGTTCTTC. The variable domain in full, with the rest retrieved from reference TRBV9 and TRBJ2-1, is DSGVTQTPKHLITATGQRVTLRCSPRSGDLSVYWYQQSLDQGLQFLIQYYNGEERAKGNILERFSAQQFPDLHSELNLSSLELGDSALYFCASSPGTHNEQFFGPGTRLTVL.

The CDR3 region is CASSRDPYNEQFF. CDR3 bases: TGTGCCAGCAGCCGGGATCCCTACAATGAGCAGTTCTTC. The chain is built from TRBV12-3 or TRBV12-4 and TRBJ2-1; D possibly corresponds to TRBD2 (5 bases). The CDR3 has 13 residues. The V end was cut by 6 bases, the J end by 2 bases, with 8 bases between.

Written as DNA, the CDR3 is TGTGCCAGCAGCGTAGATGGAGGGATGAACACTGAAGCTTTCTTT. It is translated as CASSVDGGMNTEAFF. The genes are TRBV9 and TRBJ1-1; D gene ambiguous. The ends were cut back, 0 bases at V and 0 bases at J, with 9 bases in the middle. The CDR3 is 15 amino acids. The germline V gene has CDR1 SGDLS and CDR2 YYNGEE.

The chain uses TRBV2 and TRBJ2-7; TRBD1 is a possible D gene (5 bases). The CDR3 has 14 residues. Germline values: CDR1 SNHLY, CDR2 FYNNEI. V was clipped by 1 base and J by 3 bases, with 10 bases between them. CDR3 in amino acids: CASSEGGLYYEQYV. Written as DNA, the CDR3 is TGTGCCAGCAGTGAAGGGGGCCTCTACTACGAGCAGTACGTC.

The chain recombines TRBV24-1 with TRBJ1-2; a possible D gene is TRBD1 (5 bases). Germline-derived CDR1 and CDR2 are KGHDR and SFDVKD. V was trimmed by 3 bases and J by 1 base, leaving 11 bases between them. The CDR3 extends over 15 amino acids. CDR3 in DNA: TGTGCCACCAGTGATGAAACCAGGGATAACTATGGCTACACCTTC. Translation gives CATSDETRDNYGYTF.

The gene calls are TRBV19 and TRBJ1-2, with a tentative D call TRBD1 (6 bases). Trimming took 10 bases from V and 6 from J, leaving 15 bases between them. Germline CDR1 and CDR2: LNHDA and SQIVND (reference sequence). This CDR3 comprises 12 residues. The CDR3 coding sequence is TGTGCCATCGAGGGGGGGGAGGATGGCTACACCTTC. It translates to CAIEGGEDGYTF.

V is TRBV7-9 and J is TRBJ2-5, with a tentative D call TRBD2 (6 bases). Per germline, CDR1 SEHNR and CDR2 FQNEAQ (reference sequence). Trimming took 5 bases from V and 6 from J, leaving 13 bases between them. The CDR3 is 13 residues long. Written as DNA, the CDR3 is TGTGCCAGCAGCCGGGACTCTCAAAAGACCCAGTACTTC. The encoded protein is CASSRDSQKTQYF. Based on the CDR3 plus reference TRBV7-9 and TRBJ2-5, the full variable domain is DTGVSQNPRHKITKRGQNVTFRCDPISEHNRLYWYRQTLGQGPEFLTYFQNEAQLEKSRLLSDRFSAERPKGSFSTLEIQRTEQGDSAMYLCASSRDSQKTQYFGPGTRLLVL.

This chain uses TRBV11-1 with TRBJ2-2, with a possible D match to TRBD1 (5 bases). The CDR3 is made up of 16 amino acids. Trimming removed 4 bases at V and 3 bases at J, with 15 bases between. Germline-derived CDR1 and CDR2 are SGHAT and FQDESV (reference sequence). DNA of the CDR3: TGTGCCAGCAGCTCCGACAGTGGGGTTCACACCGGGGAGCTGTTTTTT. Translating it yields CASSSDSGVHTGELFF.

The chain is built from TRBV10-3 and TRBJ2-7; 8 bases align to TRBD1. The ends lost 5 bases at V and 11 bases at J; junction bases unmatched: 8. This CDR3 is 12 amino acids long. The V gene's germline CDR1 is ENHRY and CDR2 SYGVKD. Written as DNA, the CDR3 is TGTGCCATCAGTCCCTCGGACAGGGCGGAGTACTTC. It specifies CAISPSDRAEYF.

The chain links TRBV27 to TRBJ1-6; perhaps TRBD1 as D (5 bases). Germline CDR1 and CDR2: MNHEY and SMNVEV (reference sequence). The CDR3 covers 13 residues. V gave up 5 bases and J gave up 10 bases, with 12 bases separating them. CDR3 amino acids: CASSPPGGSPLHF. The CDR3 coding sequence is TGTGCCAGCAGTCCACCCGGGGGGTCACCCCTCCACTTT.

The V and J genes are TRBV5-6 and TRBJ1-1; 7 bases map to TRBD1. The trim removed 4 bases at V and 12 bases at J, leaving 12 bases unmatched. Germline CDR1 SGHDT, CDR2 YYEEEE. The CDR3 is made up of 13 amino acids. This CDR3 reads CASSARQGSAPFF. CDR3 DNA sequence: TGTGCCAGCAGCGCAAGACAGGGTTCGGCACCTTTCTTT.

The V call is TRBV15, the J call TRBJ2-5; D possibly corresponds to TRBD1 (5 bases). This CDR3 region has 16 residues. The V end lost 5 bases, the J end lost 4 bases, and 20 bases lay between the germline ends. Germline V gene data show CDR1 as LNHNV and CDR2 as YYDKDF (reference sequence). CDR3 sequence: CATSAEQVWGRETQYF. The CDR3 DNA reads as TGTGCCACCAGCGCCGAGCAAGTCTGGGGCCGAGAGACCCAGTACTTC.

The chain carries TRBV28 and TRBJ2-7, with D hard to call. The CDR3 covers 11 residues. V dropped 5 bases and J dropped 7 bases, with 9 bases sitting between them. The germline gives CDR1 MDHEN, CDR2 SYDVKM. The CDR3 DNA follows: TGTGCCAGCAGTCCTTTAGTTGAGCAGTACTTC. Translating gives CASSPLVEQYF. The full variable domain, completed using reference TRBV28 and TRBJ2-7, is DVKVTQSSRYLVKRTGEKVFLECVQDMDHENMFWYRQDPGLGLRLIYFSYDVKMKEKGDIPEGYSVSREKKERFSLILESASTNQTSMYLCASSPLVEQYFGPGTRLTVT.

A note on this clone: The same CDR3 arises from other DNA sequences in this sample as well. The V call is TRBV9, the J call TRBJ2-2; 12 nucleotides match TRBD2. This CDR3 has 16 amino acids. CDR1 and CDR2 from the germline V gene are SGDLS and YYNGEE. V lost 4 bases and J lost 5; bases outside the gene matches: 6. The CDR3 DNA reads as TGTGCCAGCAGCTCGAGACTAGCGGGGGCAACCGGGGAGCTGTTTTTT. It specifies CASSSRLAGATGELFF.

The chain carries TRBV18 and TRBJ2-1; D not certain. Trimming pared 3 bases from V and 6 bases from J, leaving 12 bases between. CDR1 is KGHSH and CDR2 is LQKENI in the germline V gene. CDR3 length: 14 residues. The CDR3 sequence: CASSPYRLVNEQFF. The CDR3 region has the DNA TGTGCCAGCTCACCGTATAGACTGGTCAATGAGCAGTTCTTC.

This clone was counted between two and nine times. The rearrangement links TRBV3-1 (or the pseudogene TRBV3-2) to TRBJ1-3; D remains unclear. The CDR3 loop spans 16 amino acids. Deletions cut 0 bases from V and 0 bases from J, with 9 bases between. From germline, CDR1 is LGHDT and CDR2 YNNKEL (reference sequence). CDR3 sequence reads: CASSQETAGSGNTIYF. The CDR3 coding sequence is TGTGCCAGCAGCCAAGAAACTGCGGGCTCTGGAAACACCATATATTTT.

The CDR3 coding sequence is TGTGCCAGCAACAACCCGGGGGGGAGAGCTGAAGCTTTCTTT. The encoded protein is CASNNPGGRAEAFF. The V call is TRBV28, the J call TRBJ1-1; the D gene is possibly TRBD1 (5 bases). CDR3 length: 14 residues. V lost 7 bases and J 6 bases, leaving 18 bases between the germline ends. Germline V gives CDR1 MDHEN, CDR2 SYDVKM.

The chain links TRBV10-1 to TRBJ1-2, with D uncertain. This CDR3 has 13 amino acids. Germline-derived CDR1 and CDR2 are WNHNN and SYGVQD (reference sequence). Trimming took 3 bases from V and 0 from J, leaving 5 bases between them. The CDR3 loop reads CASSETANYGYTF. As DNA, the CDR3 is TGCGCCAGCAGTGAAACAGCTAACTATGGCTACACCTTC.

The chain combines TRBV14 with TRBJ1-2, with D maybe TRBD1 (6 bases). Germline loops: CDR1 SGHDN, CDR2 FVKESK. Between the trimmed V and J ends, which lost 2 bases and 0 bases, there was a span of 10 bases. There are 15 residues in the CDR3. The CDR3 bases are TGTGCCAGCAGCCAATTCCAGGGGCCTAACTATGGCTACACCTTC. Translating it yields CASSQFQGPNYGYTF. Supplemented by reference TRBV14 and TRBJ1-2, the full variable domain reads EAGVTQFPSHSVIEKGQTVTLRCDPISGHDNLYWYRRVMGKEIKFLLHFVKESKQDESGMPNNRFLAERTGGTYSTLKVQPAELEDSGVYFCASSQFQGPNYGYTFGSGTRLTVV.

The chain links TRBV2 to TRBJ1-2; possibly TRBD1 for D (5 bases). Germline V CDR1 and CDR2: SNHLY, FYNNEI. Trimming removed 0 bases at V and 8 bases at J, with 16 bases between. This CDR3 has 15 residues. CDR3 in amino acids: CASSEAKQAINGYTF. In DNA, the CDR3 is TGTGCCAGCAGTGAAGCGAAACAGGCAATCAACGGCTACACCTTC.

This clone was seen a few times. The chain links TRBV7-8 to TRBJ1-2; D remains unclear. The CDR3 totals 18 residues. CDR1 is SGHVS, CDR2 FQNEAQ, per germline. Trimming took 1 base from V and 2 from J, leaving 20 bases between them. In nucleotides, the CDR3 is TGTGCCAGCAGCTTAGACATTATAGCCACTCGAGGGAACTATGGCTACACCTTC. Its translation: CASSLDIIATRGNYGYTF. Supplemented by reference TRBV7-8 and TRBJ1-2, the full variable domain reads GAGVSQSPRYKVAKRGQDVALRCDPISGHVSLFWYQQALGQGPEFLTYFQNEAQLDKSGLPSDRFFAERPEGSVSTLKIQRTQQEDSAVYLCASSLDIIATRGNYGYTFGSGTRLTVV.

This chain joins TRBV11-2 and TRBJ2-4, with TRBD2 as a possible D gene (5 bases). V lost 0 bases and J lost 8, with 11 bases in between. Germline CDR1 and CDR2: SGHAT and FQNNGV. CDR3 length: 14 residues. CDR3 sequence: CASSLERGSDIQYF. In DNA, the CDR3 is TGTGCCAGCAGCTTAGAACGGGGTTCCGACATTCAGTACTTC.

Here the CDR3 reads CASSLGQGISGNTIYF. The DNA of the CDR3 is TGTGCCAGCAGCTTGGGTCAGGGGATCTCTGGAAACACCATATATTTT. The chain links TRBV5-5 to TRBJ1-3; maybe TRBD1 (6 bases). V was cut by 0 bases and J by 0 bases, with 10 bases left in between. Germline CDR1 SGHKS, CDR2 YYEKEE (reference sequence). This CDR3 comprises 16 residues.